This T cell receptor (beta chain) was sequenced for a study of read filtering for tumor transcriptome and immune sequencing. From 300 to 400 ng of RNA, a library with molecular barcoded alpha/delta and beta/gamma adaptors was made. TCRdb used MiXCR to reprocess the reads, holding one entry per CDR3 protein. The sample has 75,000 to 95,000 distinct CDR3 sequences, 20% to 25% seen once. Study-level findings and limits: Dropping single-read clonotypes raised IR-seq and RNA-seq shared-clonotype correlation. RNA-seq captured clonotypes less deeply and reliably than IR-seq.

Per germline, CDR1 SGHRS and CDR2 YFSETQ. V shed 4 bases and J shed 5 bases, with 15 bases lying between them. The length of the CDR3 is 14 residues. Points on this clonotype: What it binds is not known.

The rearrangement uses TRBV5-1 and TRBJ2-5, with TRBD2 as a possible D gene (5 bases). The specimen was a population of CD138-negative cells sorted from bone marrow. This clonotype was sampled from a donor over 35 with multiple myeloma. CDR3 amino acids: CASSRISRGETQYF. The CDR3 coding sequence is TGCGCCAGCAGCCGCATCTCACGCGGGGAGACCCAGTACTTC. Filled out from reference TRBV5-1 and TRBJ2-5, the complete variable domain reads KAGVTQTPRYLIKTRGQQVTLSCSPISGHRSVSWYQQTPGQGLQFLFEYFSETQRNKGNFPGRFSGRQFSNSRSEMNVSTLELGDSALYLCASSRISRGETQYFGPGTRLLVL.